The 26 T cell receptor beta chains listed next were all sequenced from one sample in a study of cytomegalovirus exposure and HLA in healthy donors. The study ran its PCR with 60 Vbeta and 13 Jbeta primers. The table came from immunoSEQ multiplex PCR; TCRdb's copy has only in-frame clones and leaves some out. The sample shows hundreds of thousands of clones, roughly 89% of them seen only once. The sample consisted of PBMCs. The receptor source for this set is a woman aged 18-30 years in good health and CMV-seronegative.

As concerns this clone: Other DNA sequences of this sample code for an identical CDR3. The chain couples TRBV7-9 to TRBJ1-1; possible D gene TRBD1, 5 bases. Between the trimmed V and J ends, which lost 1 base and 1 base, there was a span of 10 bases. CDR3 length: 15 amino acids. The germline gives CDR1 SEHNR, CDR2 FQNEAQ (reference sequence). DNA for the CDR3: TGTGCCAGCAGCTTAGTAGCCGGGGGGAACACTGAAGCTTTCTTT. Encoded protein: CASSLVAGGNTEAFF.

This chain joins TRBV30 and TRBJ2-2, with D unclear. The CDR3 spans 16 residues. Trimming cost V 2 bases and J 4 bases, with 17 bases left between them. The germline gives CDR1 GTSNPN, CDR2 SVGIG (reference sequence). The CDR3 nucleotides are TGTGCCTGGAGTCCCTTCCGGCAGGAACGCACCGGGGAGCTGTTTTTT. Residues: CAWSPFRQERTGELFF.

This clone has just one count. The V gene is TRBV7-6, the J gene TRBJ1-4; a weak D match, TRBD1 (5 bases). The CDR3 runs to 14 residues. Germline lookup yields CDR1 SGHVS and CDR2 FNYEAQ. Trimming removed 5 bases from V and 3 bases from J, with 10 bases in between. The CDR3 region has the DNA TGTGCCAGCAGCCTGCGGGACGCTAATGAAAAACTGTTTTTT. Translated: CASSLRDANEKLFF.

The V gene is TRBV5-5, the J gene TRBJ2-7, with TRBD1 as a possible D gene (5 bases). V was trimmed by 3 bases and J by 4 bases, leaving 14 bases between them. This CDR3 has 14 amino acids. The germline CDR1 and CDR2 sequences are SGHKS and YYEKEE (reference sequence). CDR3: CASSYGHGLYEQYF. In DNA, the CDR3 is TGTGCCAGCAGCTACGGACACGGATTATACGAGCAGTACTTC. Full variable domain (rest looked up from reference TRBV5-5 and TRBJ2-7): DAGVTQSPTHLIKTRGQQVTLRCSPISGHKSVSWYQQVLGQGPQFIFQYYEKEERGRGNFPDRFSARQFPNYSSELNVNALLLGDSALYLCASSYGHGLYEQYFGPGTRLTVT.

The V gene is TRBV25-1, the J gene TRBJ1-1; D is uncertain. Deletions cut 4 bases from V and 0 bases from J, with 9 bases between. In germline, CDR1 is MGHDK, CDR2 SYGVNS. This CDR3 has 14 residues. As DNA, the CDR3 is TGTGCCAGCAGTGTATGGCCGATGAACACTGAAGCTTTCTTT. Its translation is CASSVWPMNTEAFF.

The chain joins TRBV7-6 to TRBJ1-2; 9 bases align to TRBD1. Germline V gene sequence: CDR1 SGHVS, CDR2 FNYEAQ. Trimming took 0 bases from V and 7 from J; bases not matched to a gene: 9. The CDR3 loop spans 16 amino acids. The CDR3 DNA sequence: TGTGCCAGCAGCTTAGCGCTAAGTGGGACAGGGAGTGGCTACACCTTC. This encodes CASSLALSGTGSGYTF.

V is TRBV27 and J is TRBJ2-1; a weak D match, TRBD2 (5 bases). The germline gives CDR1 MNHEY, CDR2 SMNVEV (reference sequence). The CDR3 totals 17 residues. With 6 bases removed from V and 2 bases from J, the gap between germline ends came to 20 bases. CDR3 residues: CASSPGDWRRAYNEQFF. CDR3 nucleotides: TGTGCCAGCAGCCCAGGTGATTGGAGGAGAGCCTACAATGAGCAGTTCTTC.

The chain is built from TRBV2 and TRBJ1-2; 12 bases line up with TRBD1. Trimming at V came to 3 bases and at J to 4 bases, leaving 9 bases not matched to a gene. CDR1 and CDR2 from the germline V gene are SNHLY and FYNNEI. This CDR3 region has 17 residues. The CDR3 DNA sequence: TGTGCCAGCAGTGACCGGGACAGGGGGCGCGGGAGCTATGGCTACACCTTC. Translated, it gives CASSDRDRGRGSYGYTF.

This clone was detected only once. The rearrangement joins TRBV2 to TRBJ1-1, with D unclear. This CDR3 region has 15 residues. Per germline, CDR1 SNHLY and CDR2 FYNNEI. V was trimmed by 3 bases and J by 4 bases, leaving 15 bases between them. This CDR3 reads CASSDRRRWSTEAFF. CDR3 in DNA: TGTGCCAGCAGTGATCGGAGGAGGTGGAGCACTGAAGCTTTCTTT.

This chain's CDR3 is CASRKDQGSNQPQHF. DNA of the CDR3: TGTGCCAGCAGGAAAGATCAGGGCTCGAATCAGCCCCAGCATTTT. V is TRBV6-5 and J is TRBJ1-5, with D maybe TRBD1 (5 bases). CDR3 size: 15 residues. Trimming took off 6 bases at V and 4 bases at J, with 16 bases between the two ends. The V gene's germline CDR1 is MNHEY and CDR2 SVGAGI.

V gene TRBV5-6 combines with J gene TRBJ2-7, with D possibly matching TRBD2 (5 bases). Germline V gives CDR1 SGHDT, CDR2 YYEEEE. This CDR3 is 14 amino acids long. V lost 0 bases and J 6 bases, leaving 13 bases between the germline ends. CDR3 in amino acids: CASSLASGSAEQYF. In nucleotides, the CDR3 is TGTGCCAGCAGCTTGGCATCGGGGTCCGCCGAGCAGTACTTC.

The chain is built from TRBV10-1 and TRBJ2-7; 7 nucleotides align to TRBD1. The CDR3 has 15 residues. The junction had 2 bases not matched to a gene; V was cut back by 0 bases and J by 0 bases. The germline gives CDR1 WNHNN, CDR2 SYGVQD (reference sequence). This CDR3 is CASSESDRVSYEQYF. In DNA, the CDR3 is TGCGCCAGCAGTGAGTCAGACAGGGTCTCCTACGAGCAGTACTTC.

The chain recombines TRBV2 with TRBJ1-6; no firm D call. CDR3 length: 20 amino acids. The germline CDR1 and CDR2 sequences are SNHLY and FYNNEI. V was cut by 1 base and J by 0 bases, with 19 bases left in between. Here the CDR3 DNA reads TGTGCCAGCAGTGAAGGAGCTTTAAGGAGGGAGAGCTCCTATAATTCACCCCTCCACTTT. Translation gives CASSEGALRRESSYNSPLHF.

The chain combines TRBV5-6 with TRBJ1-2; D is unclear. CDR1 and CDR2 (germline): SGHDT, YYEEEE. The CDR3 length is 14 residues. V lost 2 bases, J lost 2 bases, and 10 bases lay in between. The CDR3: CASSFVLGNYGYTF. CDR3 DNA sequence: TGTGCCAGCAGCTTTGTCCTCGGGAACTATGGCTACACCTTC.

This chain connects TRBV7-6 to TRBJ1-1, with 8 bases aligning to TRBD1. The CDR3 length is 14 residues. Germline values: CDR1 SGHVS, CDR2 FNYEAQ. After removal of 5 bases from V and 7 bases from J, the junction contained 9 bases not matched to a gene. The CDR3: CASSHETGEFEAFF. The CDR3 DNA sequence: TGTGCCAGCAGCCATGAGACAGGGGAGTTTGAAGCTTTCTTT.

The rearrangement joins TRBV20-1 to TRBJ2-1; perhaps TRBD1 as D (5 bases). The germline V gene has CDR1 DFQATT and CDR2 SNEGSKA (reference sequence). CDR3 length equals 11 residues. V dropped 5 bases and J dropped 7 bases, with 9 bases sitting between them. The CDR3 sequence: CSALDRNEQFF. The CDR3 DNA follows: TGCAGTGCTCTTGACAGAAATGAGCAGTTCTTC.

V usage is TRBV21-1 and J usage is TRBJ1-6; TRBD1 is the table's D call, not checked against the DNA. TRBV21-1 is a listed pseudogene. The CDR3 contains 19 residues. The CDR3: CASSKGVRGQGANNSPLHF. The CDR3 bases are TGTGCCAGCAGCAAAGGGGTTCGGGGGCAGGGGGCCAATAATTCACCCCTCCACTTT.

The chain recombines TRBV27 with TRBJ2-3, with 8 positions matching TRBD1. This CDR3 spans 15 amino acids. Per germline, CDR1 MNHEY and CDR2 SMNVEV (reference sequence). With 6 bases clipped from V and 3 bases from J, the junction kept 8 bases outside the gene matches. The CDR3 DNA sequence: TGTGCCAGCAGCCGGGGACAGGCGAAGACAGATACGCAGTATTTT. Protein: CASSRGQAKTDTQYF.

This clone was seen just once. The rearrangement joins TRBV2 to TRBJ1-4; a possible D gene is TRBD1 (6 bases). Germline-derived CDR1 and CDR2 are SNHLY and FYNNEI. The CDR3 covers 15 residues. V shed 0 bases and J shed 8 bases, with 13 bases lying between them. The DNA of the CDR3 is TGTGCCAGCAGTGAAGCCGGGGGGGGCGAGGAAAAACTGTTTTTT. Amino acid sequence: CASSEAGGGEEKLFF.

The chain recombines TRBV1 with TRBJ2-4; TRBD2 reflects the table's D call only, with no check against the DNA. TRBV1 is flagged as a pseudogene. The CDR3 covers 14 residues. The CDR3 reads CTSSQDPIQNIQYF. The CDR3 DNA reads as TGCACCAGCAGCCAAGATCCTATCCAAAACATTCAGTACTTC.

The chain carries TRBV5-4 and TRBJ1-4; D may be TRBD1 (6 bases). The CDR3 has 17 amino acids. The V and J ends lost 4 bases and 7 bases respectively, with 23 bases between them. The germline gives CDR1 SGHNT, CDR2 YYREEE (reference sequence). Here the CDR3 reads CASSRAGTPGGGEKLFF. CDR3 bases: TGTGCCAGCAGCCGCGCCGGGACACCCGGGGGGGGTGAAAAACTGTTTTTT.

This clone was seen just once. The germline gene is not matched at one end of the junction; a read error may be the cause. The rearrangement uses TRBV5-4 and TRBJ1-1; the match to TRBD1 covers 9 bases. The CDR3 has 15 residues. The germline gives CDR1 SGHNT, CDR2 YYREEE (reference sequence). This CDR3 is CASSLGQGTFMEAFF. In nucleotides, the CDR3 is TGTGCCAGCAGTTTGGGACAGGGTACCTTTATGGAAGCTTTCTTT.

The V gene is TRBV5-1, the J gene TRBJ2-5; 9 nucleotides align to TRBD2. This CDR3 contains 14 residues. The germline gives CDR1 SGHRS, CDR2 YFSETQ. The V segment lost 7 bases and the J segment 0 bases; nucleotides outside the gene matches: 4. CDR3 in amino acids: CASYSGGDQETQYF. The CDR3 DNA is TGCGCCAGCTATAGCGGGGGTGACCAAGAGACCCAGTACTTC.

This sequence joins TRBV29-1 and TRBJ2-3; TRBD1 or TRBD2 may be the D gene (6 bases each). The CDR3 loop spans 12 amino acids. Germline-derived CDR1 and CDR2 are SQVTM and ANQGSEA. The CDR3 reads CGGTTSTDTQYF. The CDR3 DNA follows: TGCGGCGGGACAACTAGCACAGATACGCAGTATTTT.

The V gene is TRBV29-1, the J gene TRBJ1-1; D remains unclear. This CDR3 is built from 15 residues. V was shortened by 4 bases and J by 5 bases, with 20 bases between the two germline ends. Germline CDR1 is SQVTM and CDR2 is ANQGSEA. The CDR3 protein is CSVVREAAGRTEAFF. In nucleotides, the CDR3 is TGCAGCGTTGTAAGAGAAGCGGCCGGGAGGACTGAAGCTTTCTTT.

This clone came up a few times. The CDR3 here is CSVETRVLNNYGYTF. In nucleotides, the CDR3 is TGCAGCGTTGAAACCAGGGTACTAAATAACTATGGCTACACCTTC. The chain employs TRBV29-1 and TRBJ1-2, with a possible D match to TRBD1 (5 bases). Germline V lookup: CDR1 SQVTM, CDR2 ANQGSEA. V gave up 2 bases and J gave up 1 base, with 14 bases separating them. CDR3 size: 15 residues.